The 21 T cell receptor beta chains given below trace back to one sample, sequenced in a study of cytomegalovirus exposure and HLA in healthy donors. The PCR had 60 Vbeta and 13 Jbeta primers. Using immunoSEQ multiplex PCR, the repertoire was profiled, and TCRdb retains in-frame clones only, with some absent. The data show about 150,000 clones, around 85% seen once. The sequenced material came from PBMCs. Receptor source: a man aged 45 to 65 in good health and CMV-seropositive.

CDR3 nucleotide sequence: TGTGCCAGCAGGTCCGGGACAGGGGCACGGGACGAGCAGTACTTC. Residues: CASRSGTGARDEQYF. The chain has TRBV6-6 and TRBJ2-7; 10 bases are a match to TRBD1. The CDR3 consists of 15 residues. Germline CDR1 MNHNY, CDR2 SVGAGI (reference sequence). Germline trimming cut 6 bases from V and 5 bases from J; bases unmatched to any gene: 10.

This clone was seen more than once but under ten times. J is TRBJ2-7 and V is TRBV14; TRBD1 might be the D (6 bases). Germline V gene data show CDR1 as SGHDN and CDR2 as FVKESK. V was pared by 3 bases and J by 1 base, with 13 bases between. The CDR3 contains 15 residues. CDR3: CASSHTGRFSYEQYF. Here the CDR3 DNA reads TGTGCCAGCAGCCACACAGGGCGCTTTTCCTACGAGCAGTACTTC.

CDR3 protein: CASRREGLGETQYF. The CDR3 nucleotides read TGTGCCAGCAGACGGGAGGGCCTCGGTGAGACCCAGTACTTC. The chain has TRBV5-4 and TRBJ2-5; 8 positions agree with TRBD2. The CDR3 loop spans 14 amino acids. Germline V gives CDR1 SGHNT, CDR2 YYREEE (reference sequence). V gave up 5 bases and J gave up 5 bases; unmatched junction bases: 8.

CDR3 in DNA: TGTGCCAGCTCACCATACGGGGATACGCAGTATTTT. It is translated as CASSPYGDTQYF. The chain links TRBV18 to TRBJ2-3; D gene ambiguous. Germline V CDR1 and CDR2: KGHSH, LQKENI. The CDR3 loop spans 12 amino acids. Trimming left V 2 bases short and J 6 bases short, with 6 bases between.

CDR3 nucleotide sequence: TGTGCCACCAGCATCTCCAGGGCAGGGAATCAGCCCCAGCATTTT. It encodes CATSISRAGNQPQHF. The rearrangement links TRBV15 to TRBJ1-5; maybe TRBD1 (5 bases). CDR3 length: 15 amino acids. Germline V gene data show CDR1 as LNHNV and CDR2 as YYDKDF (reference sequence). The V gene lost 4 bases and the J gene lost 4 bases, with 14 bases spanning the gap.

V usage is TRBV2 and J usage is TRBJ1-6; 11 bases agree with TRBD1. The CDR3 length is 15 residues. The V segment lost 6 bases and the J segment 10 bases; nucleotides outside the gene matches: 8. Per the germline V gene, CDR1 is SNHLY and CDR2 is FYNNEI. CDR3: CASSPDRGRGSPLHF. CDR3 nucleotide sequence: TGTGCCAGCAGCCCGGACAGGGGGCGCGGCTCACCCCTCCACTTT.

The CDR3 region is CASSLAGSNTGELFF. CDR3 DNA: TGTGCCAGCAGCTTAGCGGGGTCGAACACCGGGGAGCTGTTTTTT. V and J are TRBV11-3 and TRBJ2-2; possibly TRBD2 for D (5 bases). The CDR3 loop spans 15 amino acids. The V gene's germline CDR1 is SGHNT and CDR2 YENEEA. Trimming stripped 1 base from V and 0 bases from J, with 6 bases between.

This clone was seen a few times. V gene TRBV7-9 combines with J gene TRBJ1-6; 8 positions agree with TRBD1. The germline V gene has CDR1 SEHNR and CDR2 FQNEAQ (reference sequence). V lost 8 bases and J lost 5; bases outside the gene matches: 8. CDR3 length: 15 residues. Written as DNA, the CDR3 is TGTGCCAGCGGGACGGGACAGGTCAATAATTCACCCCTCCACTTT. It yields the protein CASGTGQVNNSPLHF. Full variable domain (outside the CDR3, taken from reference TRBV7-9 and TRBJ1-6): DTGVSQNPRHKITKRGQNVTFRCDPISEHNRLYWYRQTLGQGPEFLTYFQNEAQLEKSRLLSDRFSAERPKGSFSTLEIQRTEQGDSAMYLCASGTGQVNNSPLHFGNGTRLTVT.

The chain combines TRBV7-3 with TRBJ2-3; D possibly corresponds to TRBD2 (6 bases). V lost 5 bases and J 11 bases, leaving 14 bases between the germline ends. The CDR3 sequence is 12 residues long. The germline CDR1 and CDR2 sequences are SGHTA and FQGTGA. The DNA of the CDR3 is TGTGCCAGCAGCCCGGGTGCGGGGAGGCAGTATTTT. Its translation is CASSPGAGRQYF.

V gene TRBV2 combines with J gene TRBJ2-2, with no clear D. The CDR3 extends over 15 amino acids. The germline gives CDR1 SNHLY, CDR2 FYNNEI. V lost 2 bases and J lost 0, with 7 bases in between. The CDR3 coding sequence is TGTGCCAGCAGTGAATACAGACCGAACACCGGGGAGCTGTTTTTT. It yields the protein CASSEYRPNTGELFF.

This chain joins TRBV30 and TRBJ1-2; weak D call: TRBD1 (5 bases). There are 11 residues in the CDR3. CDR1 is GTSNPN and CDR2 is SVGIG in the germline V gene (reference sequence). The V end lost 4 bases, the J end lost 8 bases, and 11 bases lay between the germline ends. The CDR3 sequence is CAWKGPGGYTF. The CDR3 DNA reads TGTGCCTGGAAGGGGCCCGGGGGCTACACCTTC.

J is TRBJ2-1 and V is TRBV7-8; 10 nucleotides align to TRBD2. The CDR3 loop spans 16 amino acids. CDR1 and CDR2 from the germline V gene are SGHVS and FQNEAQ. The V segment lost 5 bases and the J segment 3 bases; nucleotides outside the gene matches: 7. The CDR3 loop is CASSPFTSGIYNEQFF. DNA for the CDR3: TGTGCCAGCAGCCCCTTTACTAGCGGGATCTACAATGAGCAGTTCTTC.

The chain carries TRBV5-1 and TRBJ1-6; possible D gene TRBD1, 6 bases. The germline V gene has CDR1 SGHRS and CDR2 YFSETQ. The CDR3 extends over 14 amino acids. With 4 bases removed from V and 10 bases from J, the gap between germline ends came to 15 bases. This chain's CDR3 is CASSGGRGESPLHF. CDR3 sequence (DNA): TGCGCCAGCAGCGGCGGCAGGGGAGAGTCACCCCTCCACTTT.

J is TRBJ2-2 and V is TRBV5-5; the D gene is possibly TRBD1 (6 bases). Trimming shortened V by 5 bases and J by 0 bases, and 14 bases separated the two germline ends. Germline lookup yields CDR1 SGHKS and CDR2 YYEKEE (reference sequence). The CDR3 length is 16 residues. The CDR3 DNA reads TGTGCCAGCAGACCCACCGGGACACCGAACACCGGGGAGCTGTTTTTT. This gives the protein CASRPTGTPNTGELFF.

V and J are TRBV5-1 and TRBJ1-1, with 7 positions matching TRBD1. The CDR3 is 14 residues long. J gave up 4 bases and V 4 bases, and 7 bases lay outside the gene matches. Germline V gives CDR1 SGHRS, CDR2 YFSETQ. This chain's CDR3 is CASSKGTDGTEAFF. The CDR3 DNA reads TGCGCCAGCAGCAAAGGGACAGACGGCACTGAAGCTTTCTTT.

The DNA of the CDR3 is TGTGCCTGGGGCCGACAGGGGTTGGGTCAGCCCCAGCATTTT. Its translation: CAWGRQGLGQPQHF. The V gene is TRBV30, the J gene TRBJ1-5; 8 bases agree with TRBD1. CDR1 is GTSNPN and CDR2 is SVGIG in the germline V gene (reference sequence). The CDR3 sequence is 14 residues long. V trimming: 5 bases; J trimming: 6 bases; junction bases outside the gene matches: 9.

The rearrangement joins TRBV29-1 to TRBJ1-2; no reliable D call. The germline V and J ends were trimmed by 3 bases and 4 bases, with 9 bases remaining between them. This CDR3 comprises 12 residues. Germline V gene sequence: CDR1 SQVTM, CDR2 ANQGSEA. In DNA form, the CDR3 reads TGCAGCGTTGACGCGGAGTTCTATGGCTACACCTTC. This codes for CSVDAEFYGYTF.

The rearrangement links TRBV30 to TRBJ2-2; maybe TRBD1 (6 bases). The CDR3 runs to 15 residues. CDR1 is GTSNPN, CDR2 SVGIG, per germline (reference sequence). V gave up 2 bases and J gave up 0 bases, with 10 bases separating them. Here the CDR3 reads CAWSYGGTNTGELFF. DNA of the CDR3: TGTGCCTGGAGTTATGGGGGCACGAACACCGGGGAGCTGTTTTTT.

V is TRBV2 and J is TRBJ2-3; 8 positions match TRBD1. This CDR3 has 15 residues. Germline assignment: CDR1 SNHLY and CDR2 FYNNEI. V gave up 5 bases and J gave up 4 bases; unmatched junction bases: 8. CDR3 loop: CASSWEGQGADTQYF. CDR3 bases: TGTGCCAGCAGTTGGGAAGGACAGGGCGCAGATACGCAGTATTTT.

The V and J genes are TRBV9 and TRBJ2-2; tentative D call: TRBD2 (6 bases). The length of the CDR3 is 14 residues. The germline gives CDR1 SGDLS, CDR2 YYNGEE. V lost 0 bases to trimming and J lost 6 bases, with 9 bases between them. CDR3 coding DNA: TGTGCCAGCAGCGTAGAGACTAGTTCCGGGGAGCTGTTTTTT. Translating it yields CASSVETSSGELFF.

The chain employs TRBV28 and TRBJ1-2; TRBD1 is a possible D gene (5 bases). CDR1 is MDHEN and CDR2 is SYDVKM in the germline V gene. This CDR3 has 14 residues. The ends were cut back, 2 bases at V and 7 bases at J, with 14 bases in the middle. The CDR3: CASSLSAGGVGYTF. The DNA of the CDR3 is TGTGCCAGCAGTTTAAGTGCCGGGGGGGTTGGCTACACCTTC.